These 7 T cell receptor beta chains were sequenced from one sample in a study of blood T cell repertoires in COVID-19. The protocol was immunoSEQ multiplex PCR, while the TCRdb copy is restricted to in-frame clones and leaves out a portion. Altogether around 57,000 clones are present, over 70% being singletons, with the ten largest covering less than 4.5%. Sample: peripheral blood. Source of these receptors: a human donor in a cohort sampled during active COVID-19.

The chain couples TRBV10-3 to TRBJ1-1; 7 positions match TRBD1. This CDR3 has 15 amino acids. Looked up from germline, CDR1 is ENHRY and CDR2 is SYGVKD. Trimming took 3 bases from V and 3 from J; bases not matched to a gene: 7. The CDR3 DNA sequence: TGTGCCATCAGTGACTGGGGGACAGAATACACTGAAGCTTTCTTT. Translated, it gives CAISDWGTEYTEAFF.

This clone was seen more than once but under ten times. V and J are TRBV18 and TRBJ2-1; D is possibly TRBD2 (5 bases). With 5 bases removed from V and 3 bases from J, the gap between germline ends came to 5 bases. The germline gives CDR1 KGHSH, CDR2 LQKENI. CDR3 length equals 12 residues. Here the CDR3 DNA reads TGTGCCAGCTCAGCGGGCTACAATGAGCAGTTCTTC. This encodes CASSAGYNEQFF. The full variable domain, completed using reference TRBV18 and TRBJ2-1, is NAGVMQNPRHLVRRRGQEARLRCSPMKGHSHVYWYRQLPEEGLKFMVYLQKENIIDESGMPKERFSAEFPKEGPSILRIQQVVRGDSAAYFCASSAGYNEQFFGPGTRLTVL.

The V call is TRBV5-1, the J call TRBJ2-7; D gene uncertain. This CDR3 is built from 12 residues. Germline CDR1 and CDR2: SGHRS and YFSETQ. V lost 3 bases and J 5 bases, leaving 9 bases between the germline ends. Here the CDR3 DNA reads TGCGCCAGCAGCTCCGACTTGGACGAGCAGTACTTC. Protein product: CASSSDLDEQYF.

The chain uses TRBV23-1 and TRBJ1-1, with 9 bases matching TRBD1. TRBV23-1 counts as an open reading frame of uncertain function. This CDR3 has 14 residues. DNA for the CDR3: TGCGCTACCCTTGAGGGACAGGGGAACACTGAAGCTTTCTTT. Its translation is CATLEGQGNTEAFF.

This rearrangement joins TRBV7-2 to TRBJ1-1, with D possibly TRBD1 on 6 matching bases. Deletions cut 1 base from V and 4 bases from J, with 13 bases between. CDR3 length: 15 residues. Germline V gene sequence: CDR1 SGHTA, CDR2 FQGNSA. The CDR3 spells CASSLGLGGATEAFF. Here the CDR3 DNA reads TGTGCCAGCAGCTTAGGTCTTGGGGGCGCCACTGAAGCTTTCTTT.

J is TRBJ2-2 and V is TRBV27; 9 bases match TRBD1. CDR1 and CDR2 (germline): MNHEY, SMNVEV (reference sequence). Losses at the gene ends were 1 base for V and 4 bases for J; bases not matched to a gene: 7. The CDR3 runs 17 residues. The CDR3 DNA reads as TGTGCCAGCAGTTTATTTCGGGGACAGGGTCCCACCGGGGAGCTGTTTTTT. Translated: CASSLFRGQGPTGELFF.

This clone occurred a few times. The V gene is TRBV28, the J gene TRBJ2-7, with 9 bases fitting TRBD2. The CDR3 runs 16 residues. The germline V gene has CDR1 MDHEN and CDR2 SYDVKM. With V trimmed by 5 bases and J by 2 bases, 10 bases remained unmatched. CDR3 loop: CASSLVLVAGAYEQYF. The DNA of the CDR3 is TGTGCCAGCAGTCTAGTATTGGTAGCGGGGGCCTACGAGCAGTACTTC. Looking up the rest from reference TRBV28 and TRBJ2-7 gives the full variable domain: DVKVTQSSRYLVKRTGEKVFLECVQDMDHENMFWYRQDPGLGLRLIYFSYDVKMKEKGDIPEGYSVSREKKERFSLILESASTNQTSMYLCASSLVLVAGAYEQYFGPGTRLTVT.